The entry below gives a single T cell receptor beta chain sequence along with its context. CDR1 MGHDK and CDR2 SYGVNS come from the germline V gene. The V gene lost 4 bases and the J gene lost 6 bases, with 10 bases spanning the gap. The CDR3 contains 13 residues. The data derive from a study of blood T cells in healthy people across ages. The second PCR ran about 6 to 11 cycles with a sample-barcoded 5' primer and J-beta primers. MiXCR, run by TCRdb on the 5' RACE reads, gives a single entry per CDR3 protein. The sample has about 780,000 distinct CDR3 sequences, roughly 60% seen once; the top ten hold around 30%.

This chain uses TRBV25-1 with TRBJ2-1; D remains ambiguous. The specimen sequenced was blood. The TCR comes from a man younger than 45 in good health. The CDR3 is CASSGDWGNEQFF. The CDR3 DNA reads TGTGCCAGCAGTGGAGACTGGGGCAATGAGCAGTTCTTC.